A single sample is the source of the 25 T cell receptor beta chains below, sequenced in a study of blood T cells in healthy people across ages. With a J-beta primer mix and a sample-barcoded 5' primer, a second PCR ran about 6 to 11 cycles. Each CDR3 protein gets one entry after TCRdb re-called the 5' RACE reads with MiXCR. The sample lists about 800,000 distinct CDR3 sequences, roughly 25% occurring once. This sample was also put to use in a study of T cells of mothers and their children.

The sequencing sample was made of blood. The source of these receptors is a boy aged 5-17 years in good health.

Ten or more counts support this clonotype. The V gene is TRBV15, the J gene TRBJ2-7; no reliable D call. Germline V gives CDR1 LNHNV, CDR2 YYDKDF (reference sequence). The ends were cut back, 3 bases at V and 3 bases at J, with 9 bases in the middle. CDR3 length equals 13 residues. CDR3 protein: CATSSQKGYEQYF. CDR3 DNA: TGTGCCACCAGCAGCCAAAAGGGCTACGAGCAGTACTTC.

In this sample, this clonotype turned up a few times. CDR3 protein: CASRPTGSAYEQYF. DNA for the CDR3: TGTGCCAGCAGACCTACAGGTTCTGCCTACGAGCAGTACTTC. This chain links TRBV28 with TRBJ2-7; a possible D gene is TRBD1 (5 bases). Per germline, CDR1 MDHEN and CDR2 SYDVKM. V was clipped by 6 bases and J by 2 bases, with 14 bases between them. This CDR3 comprises 14 residues. The full variable domain, with the rest looked up from reference TRBV28 and TRBJ2-7, is DVKVTQSSRYLVKRTGEKVFLECVQDMDHENMFWYRQDPGLGLRLIYFSYDVKMKEKGDIPEGYSVSREKKERFSLILESASTNQTSMYLCASRPTGSAYEQYFGPGTRLTVT.

The chain combines TRBV29-1 with TRBJ2-5; D is ambiguous. The J call is uncertain, as TRBJ2-1 better fits the DNA end. Germline V gene data show CDR1 as SQVTM and CDR2 as ANQGSEA. This CDR3 spans 14 amino acids. For the CDR3, the DNA is TGCAGCGTTGTTGGCAGCGACGGATACAATGAGCAGTTCTTC. This translates into CSVVGSDGYNEQFF.

This sequence joins TRBV6-5 and TRBJ2-7; no clear D. Germline V CDR1 and CDR2: MNHEY, SVGAGI. V was trimmed by 0 bases and J by 3 bases, leaving 9 bases between them. The CDR3 length is 14 residues. The CDR3 coding sequence is TGTGCCAGCAGTTACTCGAACAGAAACTACGAGCAGTACTTC. Translated, it gives CASSYSNRNYEQYF.

The rearrangement joins TRBV29-1 to TRBJ1-4; 10 nucleotides line up with TRBD1. Trimming took 5 bases from V and 8 from J; bases not matched to a gene: 2. The CDR3 has 12 residues. Germline values: CDR1 SQVTM, CDR2 ANQGSEA. The CDR3 here is CSVMTGGEKLFF. CDR3 DNA sequence: TGCAGCGTTATGACAGGGGGCGAAAAACTGTTTTTT.

The chain carries TRBV4-1 and TRBJ2-5, with TRBD1 matching over 7 bases. The J call may be mistaken, given a closer DNA end match to TRBJ2-7. This CDR3 is 15 amino acids long. Germline V lookup: CDR1 MGHRA, CDR2 YSYEKL. CDR3 in amino acids: CASSQEVLTGPEQYF. The CDR3 coding sequence is TGCGCCAGCAGCCAAGAGGTCTTGACAGGGCCCGAGCAGTACTTC.

This clonotype was detected a few times. The chain recombines TRBV4-3 with TRBJ1-4; D perhaps matches TRBD1 (6 bases). Trimming pared 0 bases from V and 8 bases from J, leaving 10 bases between. The CDR3 has 14 residues. Germline CDR1 is LGHNA and CDR2 is YSLEER. CDR3 amino acids: CASSQDRGTEKLFF. The CDR3 coding sequence is TGCGCCAGCAGCCAAGATAGGGGGACCGAAAAACTGTTTTTT.

The chain is built from TRBV19 and TRBJ2-2; TRBD2 agrees at 11 bases. The V gene's germline CDR1 is LNHDA and CDR2 SQIVND (reference sequence). V was pared by 7 bases and J by 7 bases, with 8 bases of the junction left unmatched. This CDR3 region has 15 residues. DNA for the CDR3: TGTGCCAGTACCCAACTAGCGGGAGCGAACGGGGAGCTGTTTTTT. Its translation is CASTQLAGANGELFF.

The chain combines TRBV28 with TRBJ2-3; D not certain. This CDR3 has 10 residues. Trimming stripped 8 bases from V and 7 bases from J, with 7 bases between. Per the germline V gene, CDR1 is MDHEN and CDR2 is SYDVKM. CDR3 region: CASARYTQYF. The CDR3 DNA reads TGTGCCAGCGCTCGGTATACGCAGTATTTT.

The genes are TRBV14 and TRBJ2-7; D uncertain. This CDR3 has 13 amino acids. Between the trimmed V and J ends, which lost 3 bases and 1 base, there was a span of 7 bases. Per the germline V gene, CDR1 is SGHDN and CDR2 is FVKESK. The CDR3 region is CASSQKRSYEQYF. The DNA of the CDR3 is TGTGCCAGCAGCCAGAAACGTTCCTACGAGCAGTACTTC.

The chain joins TRBV10-3 to TRBJ2-7; D call uncertain. V gave up 0 bases and J gave up 5 bases, with 8 bases separating them. The germline gives CDR1 ENHRY, CDR2 SYGVKD. The CDR3 covers 13 residues. The CDR3 is CAISESGFDEQYF. The CDR3 DNA sequence: TGTGCCATCAGTGAGTCGGGTTTCGACGAGCAGTACTTC.

This chain joins TRBV27 and TRBJ2-1, with D perhaps matching TRBD1 or TRBD2 (5 bases each). The germline V gene has CDR1 MNHEY and CDR2 SMNVEV (reference sequence). The CDR3 is 14 residues long. Trimming pared 1 base from V and 12 bases from J, leaving 16 bases between. The CDR3 sequence is CASSLFGGGRGQFF. CDR3 nucleotides: TGTGCCAGCAGTTTATTTGGTGGGGGTCGGGGGCAGTTCTTC.

This clonotype was observed a handful of times. This sequence joins TRBV6-1 and TRBJ1-3, with 9 bases aligning to TRBD1. Germline V CDR1 and CDR2: MNHNS, SASEGT. The CDR3 sequence is 18 residues long. Germline trimming cut 9 bases from V and 0 bases from J; bases unmatched to any gene: 15. This CDR3 is CASRRDRAVSGSGNTIYF. In DNA form, the CDR3 reads TGTGCCAGTCGCCGGGACAGGGCGGTCTCGGGCTCTGGAAACACCATATATTTT.

This clonotype came up a few times. The CDR3 spells CSVVGWDRGTDEQYF. CDR3 nucleotide sequence: TGCAGCGTTGTCGGCTGGGACAGGGGGACAGACGAGCAGTACTTC. The rearrangement joins TRBV29-1 to TRBJ2-7; 11 nucleotides agree with TRBD1. Germline V gene lookup returns CDR1 SQVTM and CDR2 ANQGSEA. V gave up 4 bases and J gave up 5 bases; unmatched junction bases: 10. This CDR3 spans 15 amino acids.

The rearrangement uses TRBV6-6 and TRBJ1-4, with TRBD1 matching 8 bases. Germline CDR1 is MNHNY and CDR2 is SVGAGI (reference sequence). This CDR3 region has 14 residues. Unmatched junction bases numbered 6, after V lost 7 bases and J lost 5 bases. The CDR3 nucleotides are TGTGCCAGCACCCGGACAGGGCGGAATGAAAAACTGTTTTTT. The encoded protein is CASTRTGRNEKLFF.

V usage is TRBV27 and J usage is TRBJ2-2, with 10 bases lining up with TRBD2. CDR1 and CDR2 (germline): MNHEY, SMNVEV (reference sequence). The CDR3 is 17 amino acids. The junction had 7 bases not matched to a gene; V was cut back by 6 bases and J by 0 bases. CDR3: CASSTLAGATNTGELFF. In nucleotides, the CDR3 is TGTGCCAGCAGCACGCTAGCGGGGGCTACGAACACCGGGGAGCTGTTTTTT.

This clonotype was found a few times. The CDR3 region is CASHGVRVETQYF. The CDR3 DNA is TGTGCCAGCCACGGGGTACGGGTGGAGACCCAGTACTTC. This chain links TRBV28 with TRBJ2-5; D possibly corresponds to TRBD2 (5 bases). The CDR3 runs to 13 residues. V was cut by 8 bases and J by 5 bases, with 15 bases left in between. Germline CDR1 is MDHEN and CDR2 is SYDVKM.

This clonotype appeared a few times. The chain uses TRBV28 and TRBJ2-3, with 7 nucleotides matching TRBD2. The V segment lost 3 bases and the J segment 4 bases; nucleotides outside the gene matches: 7. The CDR3 is 15 residues long. Germline V gene data show CDR1 as MDHEN and CDR2 as SYDVKM. The CDR3 is CASSLGGSGADTQYF. CDR3 in DNA: TGTGCCAGCAGTTTGGGGGGGAGCGGCGCAGATACGCAGTATTTT.

The chain has TRBV11-2 and TRBJ1-1; tentative D call: TRBD1 (6 bases). Trimming stripped 11 bases from V and 3 bases from J, with 13 bases between. Germline V gene data show CDR1 as SGHAT and CDR2 as FQNNGV. CDR3 size: 12 residues. DNA of the CDR3: TGTGCCTGGGGACAAGGGGACACTGAAGCTTTCTTT. This encodes CAWGQGDTEAFF. The full variable domain, with the rest looked up from reference TRBV11-2 and TRBJ1-1, is EAGVAQSPRYKIIEKRQSVAFWCNPISGHATLYWYQQILGQGPKLLIQFQNNGVVDDSQLPKDRFSAERLKGVDSTLKIQPAKLEDSAVYLCAWGQGDTEAFFGQGTRLTVV.

This chain connects TRBV6-1 to TRBJ2-7; 9 nucleotides agree with TRBD1. Germline trimming cut 6 bases from V and 1 base from J; bases unmatched to any gene: 7. CDR1 is MNHNS, CDR2 SASEGT, per germline. This CDR3 is 15 amino acids long. CDR3 bases: TGTGCCAGCAGGGATTGGGACAGGGAATCCTACGAGCAGTACTTC. Its translation is CASRDWDRESYEQYF.

This clonotype has a handful of counts. The chain links TRBV11-1 to TRBJ1-1; 7 bases map to TRBD1. The germline V gene has CDR1 SGHAT and CDR2 FQDESV (reference sequence). This CDR3 contains 14 residues. Unmatched junction bases numbered 14, after V lost 11 bases and J lost 5 bases. CDR3 nucleotides: TGTGCCGGCCACCGGGAGGGGGCAAGAACTGAAGCTTTCTTT. Amino acids: CAGHREGARTEAFF.

The chain is built from TRBV6-4 and TRBJ1-5; 8 bases fit TRBD1. The germline V gene has CDR1 MRHNA and CDR2 SNTAGT. V was clipped by 5 bases and J by 0 bases; unmatched bases: 12. The CDR3 extends over 18 amino acids. The CDR3 region is CASSTHPDRDYSNQPQHF. For the CDR3, the DNA is TGTGCCAGCAGTACGCACCCGGACAGGGATTATAGCAATCAGCCCCAGCATTTT.

This clonotype occurred a few times. The DNA for the CDR3 is TGTGCCAGCAGCTCTTCCGGGACAGGCAACAATGAGCAGTTCTTC. This encodes CASSSSGTGNNEQFF. The chain joins TRBV7-9 to TRBJ2-1; 8 bases fit TRBD1. CDR1 is SEHNR and CDR2 is FQNEAQ in the germline V gene (reference sequence). This CDR3 is 15 amino acids long. J lost 5 bases, V lost 4 bases, and 7 bases had no gene match.

This chain uses TRBV4-2 with TRBJ2-7, with D uncertain. This CDR3 comprises 15 residues. Germline V gives CDR1 LGHNA, CDR2 YNFKEQ. V was trimmed by 0 bases and J by 1 base, leaving 10 bases between them. The CDR3 loop is CASSQEAVASYEQYF. The DNA of the CDR3 is TGTGCCAGCAGCCAAGAGGCAGTAGCATCCTACGAGCAGTACTTC.

In regard to this clonotype: Since no conserved phenylalanine or tryptophan closes the CDR3, a read error is the likely cause. The chain uses TRBV20-1 and TRBJ2-1, with D hard to call. Germline V gene sequence: CDR1 DFQATT, CDR2 SNEGSKA (reference sequence). CDR3 length equals 15 residues. V lost 6 bases to trimming and J lost 3 bases, with 18 bases between them. CDR3 coding DNA: TGCAGTGCGTACCAAACAGAGGTCGGCTACAATGAGCAGTTCCTC. Translating it yields CSAYQTEVGYNEQFL.